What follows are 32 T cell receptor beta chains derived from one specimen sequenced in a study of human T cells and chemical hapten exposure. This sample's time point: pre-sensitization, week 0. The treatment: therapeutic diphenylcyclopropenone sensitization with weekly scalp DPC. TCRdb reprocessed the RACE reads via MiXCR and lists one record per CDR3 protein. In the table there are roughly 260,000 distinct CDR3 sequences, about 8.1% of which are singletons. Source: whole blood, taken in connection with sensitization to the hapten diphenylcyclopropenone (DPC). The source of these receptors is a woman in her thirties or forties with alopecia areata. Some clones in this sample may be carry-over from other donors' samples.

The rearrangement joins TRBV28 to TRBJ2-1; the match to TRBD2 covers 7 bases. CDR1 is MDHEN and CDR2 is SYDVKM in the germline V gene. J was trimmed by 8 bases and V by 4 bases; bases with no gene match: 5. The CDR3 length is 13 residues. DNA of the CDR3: TGTGCCAGCAGTTCCGCGGGAGCAGATGAGCAGTTCTTC. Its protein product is CASSSAGADEQFF. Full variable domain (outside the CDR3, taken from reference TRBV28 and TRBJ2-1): DVKVTQSSRYLVKRTGEKVFLECVQDMDHENMFWYRQDPGLGLRLIYFSYDVKMKEKGDIPEGYSVSREKKERFSLILESASTNQTSMYLCASSSAGADEQFFGPGTRLTVL.

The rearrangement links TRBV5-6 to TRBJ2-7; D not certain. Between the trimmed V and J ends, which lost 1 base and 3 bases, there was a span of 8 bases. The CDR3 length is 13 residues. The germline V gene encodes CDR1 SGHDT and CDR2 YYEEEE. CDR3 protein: CASSLSDLYEQYF. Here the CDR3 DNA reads TGTGCCAGCAGCTTGAGCGACCTCTACGAGCAGTACTTC.

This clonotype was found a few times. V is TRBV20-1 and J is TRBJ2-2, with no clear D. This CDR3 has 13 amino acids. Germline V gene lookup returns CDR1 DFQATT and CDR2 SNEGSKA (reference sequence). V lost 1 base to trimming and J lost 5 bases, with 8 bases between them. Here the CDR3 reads CSARVGVTGELFF. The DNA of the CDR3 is TGCAGTGCTAGAGTGGGTGTAACCGGGGAGCTGTTTTTT.

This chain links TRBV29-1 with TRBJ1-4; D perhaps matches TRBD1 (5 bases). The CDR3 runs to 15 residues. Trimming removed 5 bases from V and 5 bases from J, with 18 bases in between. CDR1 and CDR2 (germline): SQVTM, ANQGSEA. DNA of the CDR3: TGCAGCGTTTGTTTCGGCCAGGGCTTAAATGAAAAACTGTTTTTT. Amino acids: CSVCFGQGLNEKLFF.

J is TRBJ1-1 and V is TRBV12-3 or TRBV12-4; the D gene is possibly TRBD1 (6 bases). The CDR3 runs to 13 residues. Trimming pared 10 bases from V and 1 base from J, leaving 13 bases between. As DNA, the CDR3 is TGTGCCACCGGGCGGGACAAGAACACTGAAGCTTTCTTT. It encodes CATGRDKNTEAFF.

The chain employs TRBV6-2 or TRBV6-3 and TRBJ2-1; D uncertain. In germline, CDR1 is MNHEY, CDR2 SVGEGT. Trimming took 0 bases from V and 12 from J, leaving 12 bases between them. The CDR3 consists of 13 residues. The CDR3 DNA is TGTGCCAGCAGTTACTCAGCCGCCCCCGGGCAGTTCTTC. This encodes CASSYSAAPGQFF.

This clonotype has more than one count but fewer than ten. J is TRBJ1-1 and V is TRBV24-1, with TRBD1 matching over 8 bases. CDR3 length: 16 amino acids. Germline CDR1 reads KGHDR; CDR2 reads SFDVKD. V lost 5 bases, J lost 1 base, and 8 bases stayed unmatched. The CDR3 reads CATSAQGANSNTEAFF. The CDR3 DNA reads TGTGCCACCAGTGCCCAGGGGGCTAATTCGAACACTGAAGCTTTCTTT.

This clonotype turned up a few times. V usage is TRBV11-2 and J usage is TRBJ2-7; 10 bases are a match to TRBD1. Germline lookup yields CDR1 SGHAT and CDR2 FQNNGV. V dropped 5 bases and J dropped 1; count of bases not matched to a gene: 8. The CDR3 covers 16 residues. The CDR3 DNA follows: TGTGCCAGCAGCGATCCCGGGACAGGGGCTTCCTACGAGCAGTACTTC. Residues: CASSDPGTGASYEQYF.

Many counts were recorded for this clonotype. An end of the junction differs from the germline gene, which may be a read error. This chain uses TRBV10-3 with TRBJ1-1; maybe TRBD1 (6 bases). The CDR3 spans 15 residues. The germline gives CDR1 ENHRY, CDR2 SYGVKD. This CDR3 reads CASSPHGGRNSEAFF. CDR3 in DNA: TGTGCCAGCAGCCCTCACGGGGGCCGGAACTCTGAAGCTTTCTTT.

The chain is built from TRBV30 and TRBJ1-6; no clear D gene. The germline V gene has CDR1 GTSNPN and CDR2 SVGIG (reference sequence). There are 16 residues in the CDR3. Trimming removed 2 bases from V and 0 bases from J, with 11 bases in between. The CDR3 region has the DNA TGTGCCTGGAGTAGGAGTACCGGCTCCTATAATTCACCCCTCCACTTT. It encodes CAWSRSTGSYNSPLHF.

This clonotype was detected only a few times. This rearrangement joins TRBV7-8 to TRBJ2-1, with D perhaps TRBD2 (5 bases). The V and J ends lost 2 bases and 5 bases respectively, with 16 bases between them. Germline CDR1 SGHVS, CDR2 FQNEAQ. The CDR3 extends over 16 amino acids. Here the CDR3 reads CASSLFRGSVNNEQFF. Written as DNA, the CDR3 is TGTGCCAGCAGCTTATTTCGTGGGAGCGTTAACAATGAGCAGTTCTTC.

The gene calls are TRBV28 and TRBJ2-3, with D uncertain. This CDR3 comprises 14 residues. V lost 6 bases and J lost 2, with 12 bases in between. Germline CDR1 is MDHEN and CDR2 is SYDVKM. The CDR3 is CASSPGGPTDTQYF. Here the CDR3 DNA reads TGTGCCAGCAGCCCAGGCGGACCCACAGATACGCAGTATTTT.

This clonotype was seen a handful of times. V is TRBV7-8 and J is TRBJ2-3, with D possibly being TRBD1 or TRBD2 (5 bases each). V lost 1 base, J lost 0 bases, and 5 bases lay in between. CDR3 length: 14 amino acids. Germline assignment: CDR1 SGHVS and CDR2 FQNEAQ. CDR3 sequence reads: CASSLGDSTDTQYF. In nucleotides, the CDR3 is TGTGCCAGCAGCTTAGGGGACAGCACAGATACGCAGTATTTT.

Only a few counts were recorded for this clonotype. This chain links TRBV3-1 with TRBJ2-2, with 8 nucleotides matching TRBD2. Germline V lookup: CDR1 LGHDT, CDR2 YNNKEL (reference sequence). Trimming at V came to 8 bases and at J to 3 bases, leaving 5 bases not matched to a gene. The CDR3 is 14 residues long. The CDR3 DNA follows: TGTGCCAGCCAGGCAGCGGGGGACACCGGGGAGCTGTTTTTT. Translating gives CASQAAGDTGELFF.

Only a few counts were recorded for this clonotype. CDR3 sequence: CSARAGLNTEAFF. The DNA of the CDR3 is TGCAGTGCTAGGGCCGGGTTGAACACTGAAGCTTTCTTT. The chain couples TRBV20-1 to TRBJ1-1; D not certain. Trimming left V 3 bases short and J 0 bases short, with 8 bases between. The CDR3 has 13 residues. Per the germline V gene, CDR1 is DFQATT and CDR2 is SNEGSKA (reference sequence).

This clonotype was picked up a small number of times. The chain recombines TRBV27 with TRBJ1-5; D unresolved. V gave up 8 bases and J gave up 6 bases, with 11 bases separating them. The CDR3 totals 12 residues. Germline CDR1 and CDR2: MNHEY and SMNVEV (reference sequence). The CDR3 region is CASSDAGQPQHF. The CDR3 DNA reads TGTGCCAGCTCGGACGCTGGTCAGCCCCAGCATTTT.

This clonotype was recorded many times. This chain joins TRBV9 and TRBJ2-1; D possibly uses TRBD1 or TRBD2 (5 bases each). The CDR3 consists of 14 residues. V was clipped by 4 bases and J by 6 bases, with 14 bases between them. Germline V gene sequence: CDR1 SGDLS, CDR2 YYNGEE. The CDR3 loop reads CASSPRTGRNEQFF. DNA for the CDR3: TGTGCCAGCAGCCCCCGGACGGGACGCAATGAGCAGTTCTTC. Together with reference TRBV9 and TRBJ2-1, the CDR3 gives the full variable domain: DSGVTQTPKHLITATGQRVTLRCSPRSGDLSVYWYQQSLDQGLQFLIQYYNGEERAKGNILERFSAQQFPDLHSELNLSSLELGDSALYFCASSPRTGRNEQFFGPGTRLTVL.

The CDR3 sequence is CASSRGVGQGQEQYF. The CDR3 DNA sequence: TGTGCCAGCTCCCGGGGCGTGGGACAGGGACAGGAGCAGTACTTC. The chain is built from TRBV18 and TRBJ2-7; TRBD1 matches 9 bases. Germline V gene lookup returns CDR1 KGHSH and CDR2 LQKENI. CDR3 length: 15 residues. Trimming at V came to 6 bases and at J to 7 bases, leaving 13 bases not matched to a gene.

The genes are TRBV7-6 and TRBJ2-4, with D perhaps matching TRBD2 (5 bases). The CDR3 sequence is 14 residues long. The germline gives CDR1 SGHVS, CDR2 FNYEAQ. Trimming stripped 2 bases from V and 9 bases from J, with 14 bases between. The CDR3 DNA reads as TGTGCCAGCAGCTTAAACGGGGTAACGGGCATTCAGTACTTC. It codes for CASSLNGVTGIQYF.

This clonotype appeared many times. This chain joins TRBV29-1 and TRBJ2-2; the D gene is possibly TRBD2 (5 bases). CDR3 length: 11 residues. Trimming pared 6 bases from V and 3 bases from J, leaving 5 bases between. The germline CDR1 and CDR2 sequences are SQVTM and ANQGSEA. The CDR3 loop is CSVRDTGELFF. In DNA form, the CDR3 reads TGCAGCGTGCGGGACACCGGGGAGCTGTTTTTT.

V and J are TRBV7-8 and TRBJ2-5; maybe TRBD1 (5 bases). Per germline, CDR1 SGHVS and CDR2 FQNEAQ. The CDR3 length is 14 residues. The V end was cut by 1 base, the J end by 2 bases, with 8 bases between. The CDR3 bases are TGTGCCAGCAGCTTAGAGGCAGGGCAAGAGACCCAGTACTTC. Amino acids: CASSLEAGQETQYF.

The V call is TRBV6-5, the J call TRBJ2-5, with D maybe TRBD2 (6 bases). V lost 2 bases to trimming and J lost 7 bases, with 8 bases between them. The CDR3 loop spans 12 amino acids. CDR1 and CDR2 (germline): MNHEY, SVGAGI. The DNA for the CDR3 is TGTGCCAGCAGTTACGGGGGAGGGACCCAGTACTTC. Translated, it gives CASSYGGGTQYF.

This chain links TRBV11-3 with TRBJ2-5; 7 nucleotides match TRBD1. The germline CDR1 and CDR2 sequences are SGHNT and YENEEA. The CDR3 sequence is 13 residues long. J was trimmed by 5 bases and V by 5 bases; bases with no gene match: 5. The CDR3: CASSNDRVETQYF. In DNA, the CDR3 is TGTGCCAGCAGCAACGACAGGGTCGAGACCCAGTACTTC.

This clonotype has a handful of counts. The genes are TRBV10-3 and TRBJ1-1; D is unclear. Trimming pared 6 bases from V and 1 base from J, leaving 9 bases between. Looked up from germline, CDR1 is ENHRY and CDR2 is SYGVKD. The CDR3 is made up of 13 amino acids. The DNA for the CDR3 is TGTGCCATCAGAGACCAAGGGAACACTGAAGCTTTCTTT. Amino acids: CAIRDQGNTEAFF.

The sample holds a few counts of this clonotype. CDR3 loop: CASRRQGGEKLFF. DNA of the CDR3: TGTGCCAGCAGACGGCAGGGGGGTGAAAAACTGTTTTTT. The chain carries TRBV6-5 and TRBJ1-4; 7 nucleotides match TRBD1. After removal of 6 bases from V and 7 bases from J, the junction contained 5 bases not matched to a gene. The V gene's germline CDR1 is MNHEY and CDR2 SVGAGI. The CDR3 is 13 amino acids.

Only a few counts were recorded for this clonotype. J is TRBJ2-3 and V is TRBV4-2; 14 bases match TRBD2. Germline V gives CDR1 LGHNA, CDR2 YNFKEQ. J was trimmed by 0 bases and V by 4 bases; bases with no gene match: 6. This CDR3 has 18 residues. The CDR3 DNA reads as TGTGCCAGCAGCCTCGGGACTAGCGGGAGTGCGAGCACAGATACGCAGTATTTT. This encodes CASSLGTSGSASTDTQYF.

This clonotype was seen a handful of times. The CDR3 DNA reads as TGTGCCAGCAGGTCACGACCGACCCTCCACACAGATACGCAGTATTTT. It encodes CASRSRPTLHTDTQYF. This sequence joins TRBV28 and TRBJ2-3, with no clear D. The CDR3 contains 16 residues. Trimming took 6 bases from V and 2 from J, leaving 18 bases between them. Germline CDR1 is MDHEN and CDR2 is SYDVKM.

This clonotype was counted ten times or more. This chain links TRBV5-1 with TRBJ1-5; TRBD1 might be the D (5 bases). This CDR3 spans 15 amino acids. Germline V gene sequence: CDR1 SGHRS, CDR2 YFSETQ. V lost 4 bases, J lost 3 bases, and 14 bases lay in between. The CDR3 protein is CASSLMGTSNQPQHF. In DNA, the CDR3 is TGCGCCAGCAGCCTAATGGGGACGTCCAATCAGCCCCAGCATTTT.

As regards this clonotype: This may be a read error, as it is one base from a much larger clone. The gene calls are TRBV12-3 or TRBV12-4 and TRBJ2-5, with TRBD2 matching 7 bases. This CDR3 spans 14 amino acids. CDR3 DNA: TGTGCCAGCAGTCTACTAGCGTCTCAAGAGACCCGGTACTTC. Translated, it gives CASSLLASQETRYF.

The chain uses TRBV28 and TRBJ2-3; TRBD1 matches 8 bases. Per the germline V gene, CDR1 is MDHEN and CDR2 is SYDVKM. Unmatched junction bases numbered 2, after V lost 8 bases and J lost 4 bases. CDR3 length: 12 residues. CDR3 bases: TGTGCCAGCGACAGGGGTTCAGATACGCAGTATTTT. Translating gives CASDRGSDTQYF.

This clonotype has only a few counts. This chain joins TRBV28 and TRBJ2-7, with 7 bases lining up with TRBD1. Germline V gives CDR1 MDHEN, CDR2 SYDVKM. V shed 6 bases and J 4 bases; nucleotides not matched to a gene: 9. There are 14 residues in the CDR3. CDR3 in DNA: TGTGCCAGCAGAACCGGGACAGTCCGTTACGAGCAGTACTTC. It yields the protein CASRTGTVRYEQYF.

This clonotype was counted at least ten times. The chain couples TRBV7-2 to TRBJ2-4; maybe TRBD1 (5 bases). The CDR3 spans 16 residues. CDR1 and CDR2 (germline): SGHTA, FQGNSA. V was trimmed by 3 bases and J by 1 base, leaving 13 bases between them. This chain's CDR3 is CASSFSGSQAKNIQYF. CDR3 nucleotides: TGTGCCAGCAGCTTTTCAGGGTCCCAGGCCAAAAACATTCAGTACTTC.